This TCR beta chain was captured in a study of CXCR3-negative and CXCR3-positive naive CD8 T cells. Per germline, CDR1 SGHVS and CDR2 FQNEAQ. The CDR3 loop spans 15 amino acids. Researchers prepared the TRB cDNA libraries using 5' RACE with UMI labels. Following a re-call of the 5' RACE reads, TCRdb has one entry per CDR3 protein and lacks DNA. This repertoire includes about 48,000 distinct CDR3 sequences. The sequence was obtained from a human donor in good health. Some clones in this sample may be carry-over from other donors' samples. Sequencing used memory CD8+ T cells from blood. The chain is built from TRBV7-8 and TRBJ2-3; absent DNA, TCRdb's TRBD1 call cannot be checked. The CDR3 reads CASSVTGAGTDTQYF.